The sample holds one count of the clone carrying this T cell receptor (beta chain). The data were taken from a study of OX40 agonist ivuxolimab in advanced cancers. Study context: Of mixed ages from 23 to 79 and averaging approximately 60 years, the group was 65% to 85% male.

The table came from immunoSEQ multiplex PCR; TCRdb's copy has only in-frame clones and leaves some out. The sample carries around 88,000 clones, about 90% recorded once. Blood was sampled at baseline, cycle 4 day 1, and cycle 7 day 1. CDR1 and CDR2 from the germline V gene are SGHVS and FNYEAQ. Trimming removed 2 bases from V and 6 bases from J; junction bases left unmatched: 5. CDR3 length equals 14 residues. Sample: CD4+ or CD8+ T cells sorted from blood, taken in a trial of the OX40 agonist ivuxolimab. The receptor was derived from an adult with an advanced solid tumor such as melanoma, head and neck, liver or kidney cancer. V gene TRBV7-6 combines with J gene TRBJ1-2, with 8 positions matching TRBD1. CDR3 sequence (DNA): TGTGCCAGCAGCTTATATCAGGGGGCCGATGGCTACACCTTC. Translated: CASSLYQGADGYTF.